The rows below give T cell receptor beta chains drawn from one sample of a study of T cell responses to AZD1222 COVID-19 vaccine. Profiling relied on immunoSEQ multiplex PCR, and the TCRdb table lists in-frame clones only, not all of them. The sample shows tens of thousands of clones, roughly 90% of them seen only once. The source was peripheral blood, collected on day 0 of AZD1222 vaccination. The receptors derive from an adult in good health. Both conserved end residues are part of each CDR3. The D gene is left open where the match is weak. Rows give clone size only sometimes, using once, few, many, or a class for an expanded clone.

V	size	D	J	DNA	CDR3
TRBV7-3	.	.	TRBJ1-2	TGTGCCAGCAGCATAGGGGCTAACTATGGCTACACCTTC	CASSIGANYGYTF
TRBV9	few	TRBD1	TRBJ1-2	TGTGCCAGCACCGTAGGGGACAGGGGCATGTATGGCTACACCTTC	CASTVGDRGMYGYTF
TRBV27	.	TRBD1	TRBJ1-5	TGTGCCAGCAGACACAGGGGAGGGGAAATCAATCAGCCCCAGCATTTT	CASRHRGGEINQPQHF
TRBV5-1	.	TRBD1	TRBJ2-7	TGCGCCAGCAGCTTACCCGGGACAGGGAACTCCTACGAGCAGTACTTC	CASSLPGTGNSYEQYF
TRBV29-1	.	TRBD1	TRBJ1-1	TGCAGCCCCACCAGACAGGGGGCGGTTGAAGCTTTCTTT	CSPTRQGAVEAFF
TRBV7-2	.	TRBD2	TRBJ2-5	TGTGCCAGCAGCCAAGGTACTAGCGGGGTCCAAGAGACCCAGTACTTC	CASSQGTSGVQETQYF
TRBV24-1	.	.	TRBJ1-2	TGTGCCACCAGGGACAGTAACTATGGCTACACCTTC	CATRDSNYGYTF
TRBV7-6	.	.	TRBJ2-5	TGTGCCAGCAGCTTAGCGTCTAGGGCAGCAGGGGACCAGTACTTC	CASSLASRAAGDQYF
TRBV28	once	.	TRBJ1-6	TGTGCCAGCAGTGGTTCGACAGTGGTACCCCTCCACTTT	CASSGSTVVPLHF
TRBV4-1	.	.	TRBJ1-2	TGCGCCAGCAGCCAACAGACCTATGGCTACACCTTC	CASSQQTYGYTF
TRBV19	.	.	TRBJ2-5	TGTGCCAGTAGTATGAACAGTGGTTCCCAAGAGACCCAGTACTTC	CASSMNSGSQETQYF
TRBV11-2	.	.	TRBJ2-1	TGTGCCAGCAGCTCTGACAGGCTTGCGTTCTTC	CASSSDRLAFF
TRBV20-1	.	.	TRBJ1-5	TGCAGTGCTATTGACGACAGTAGGCATCAGCCCCAGCATTTT	CSAIDDSRHQPQHF
TRBV6-5	.	.	TRBJ2-7	TGTGCCAGCAGTTTGTCTGGCGGAGGCTCCTACGAGCAGTACTTC	CASSLSGGGSYEQYF
TRBV19	.	.	TRBJ2-2	TGTGCCAGTAGTATAGGGATAGCGTCCGGGGAGCTGTTTTTT	CASSIGIASGELFF
TRBV7-9	.	TRBD1	TRBJ1-2	TGTGCCAGCAGCAACCCAGACAGGGGAGGCTATGGCTACACCTTC	CASSNPDRGGYGYTF
TRBV15	.	TRBD1	TRBJ2-7	TGTGCCACCAGCAGAGATCTGGGACAGGGCTACGAGCAGTACTTC	CATSRDLGQGYEQYF
TRBV13	.	.	TRBJ1-2	TGTGCCAGCAGCGTCAGGGGTGGCAGGGGCTACACCTTC	CASSVRGGRGYTF
TRBV6-2/TRBV6-3	.	.	TRBJ1-4	TGTGCCAGCAGTTACAGATTAAAGGATGAAAAACTGTTTTTT	CASSYRLKDEKLFF
TRBV1	.	.	TRBJ1-4	TGCACCAGCAGCAGCGAGAGCCCGCATGAAAAACTGTTTTTT	CTSSSESPHEKLFF
TRBV11-2	.	.	TRBJ2-3	TGTGCCAGCAGCTTAGTTTTCATCCGCACAGATACGCAGTATTTT	CASSLVFIRTDTQYF
TRBV29-1	.	.	TRBJ2-2	TGCAGCGTTGGTGCTGGGGGGAACACCGGGGAGCTGTTTTTT	CSVGAGGNTGELFF
TRBV4-3	.	.	TRBJ2-3	TGCGCCAGCAGCCTCCGCGTTGGGAGCACAGATACGCAGTATTTT	CASSLRVGSTDTQYF
TRBV11-3	.	.	TRBJ2-3	TGTGCCAGCAGCTCCGGATTCTTGGGCACAGATACGCAGTATTTT	CASSSGFLGTDTQYF
TRBV6-2/TRBV6-3	.	.	TRBJ1-1	TGTGCCAGCAGTCGGAGGACAGACCGCGCGGCTTTCTTT	CASSRRTDRAAFF
TRBV28	.	.	TRBJ2-7	TGTGCCAGCAGACCGACAGGCTCCTACGAGCAGTACTTC	CASRPTGSYEQYF
TRBV7-8	.	.	TRBJ1-1	TGTGCCAGCAGCTTGGGGAGGACTGAAGCTTTCTTT	CASSLGRTEAFF
TRBV5-1	once	.	TRBJ2-5	TGCGCCAGCAGCGCCGGGGAGACCCAGTACTTC	CASSAGETQYF
TRBV27	.	.	TRBJ2-3	TGTGCCAGCAGCTTGAGACCCCTGAGCACAGATACGCAGTATTTT	CASSLRPLSTDTQYF
TRBV5-1	.	.	TRBJ1-2	TGCGCCAGCAGCTTGGGCGCGTCCGGGTACGACTATGGCTACACCTTC	CASSLGASGYDYGYTF
TRBV18	.	TRBD1	TRBJ2-7	TGTGCCAGCTCATCAGGACAGGGGGCTTTCTACGAGCAGTACTTC	CASSSGQGAFYEQYF
TRBV6-5	.	.	TRBJ1-1	TGTGCCAGCAGCCCGTCTTTCCTCCGCAAAACTGAAGCTTTCTTT	CASSPSFLRKTEAFF
TRBV12-3/TRBV12-4	.	.	TRBJ1-5	TGTGCCAGCAGCCGCAGACTTAATCAGCCCCAGCATTTT	CASSRRLNQPQHF
TRBV2	.	TRBD2	TRBJ2-7	TGTGCCAGCAGGGGAGGGGAGACAAGTTACGAGCAGTACTTC	CASRGGETSYEQYF
TRBV6-1	.	.	TRBJ2-4	TGTGCCAGCAGTGAACCACAGGGTTTCGAAAACATTCAGTACTTC	CASSEPQGFENIQYF
TRBV7-3	.	.	TRBJ2-3	TGTGCCAGCAGCTCAGCTGCCTCCACAGATACGCAGTATTTT	CASSSAASTDTQYF
TRBV7-9	.	.	TRBJ1-4	TGTGCCAGCAGCTCACCTACAGGGCGGGATGAAAAACTGTTTTTT	CASSSPTGRDEKLFF
TRBV6-5	.	.	TRBJ2-3	TGTGCCAGCAGTTACGCCCAGGCTAGCACAGATACGCAGTATTTT	CASSYAQASTDTQYF
TRBV7-9	.	.	TRBJ1-3	TGTGCCAGCAGCGTCGCAGGAAACACCATATATTTT	CASSVAGNTIYF
TRBV5-8	.	.	TRBJ2-7	TGTGCCAGCAGCTACACAAGCTCCTACGAGCAGTACTTC	CASSYTSSYEQYF
TRBV3-1/TRBV3-2	.	TRBD2	TRBJ2-7	TGTGCCAGCAGCGATCTGGCGGGGGGGGCTTACGAGCAGTACTTC	CASSDLAGGAYEQYF
TRBV3-1/TRBV3-2	.	TRBD2	TRBJ2-1	TGTGCCAGCAGCCAAGTCCCCGGGGGGTTCAATGAGCAGTTCTTC	CASSQVPGGFNEQFF
TRBV7-9	once	TRBD2	TRBJ2-5	TGTGCCAGCAGCTCTCGACTAGCGGGCCACCAAGAGACCCAGTACTTC	CASSSRLAGHQETQYF
TRBV5-4	.	.	TRBJ1-3	TGTGCCAGCAGCTGGGGACCGGGAGAAGCTGGAAACACCATATATTTT	CASSWGPGEAGNTIYF
TRBV6-5	.	.	TRBJ2-7	TGTGCCACCCTATTGGGCGTCTACGAGCAGTACTTC	CATLLGVYEQYF
TRBV28	.	.	TRBJ1-5	TGTGCCAGCAACGTTGTGAGGGGTGGTCAGCCCCAGCATTTT	CASNVVRGGQPQHF
TRBV10-2	.	TRBD2	TRBJ2-7	TGCGCCAGCTCCCACCCGGGAGGCGAGCAGTACTTC	CASSHPGGEQYF
TRBV11-3	.	.	TRBJ2-3	TGTGCCAGCAGCTTAGAAGTTGGAGATACGCAGTATTTT	CASSLEVGDTQYF
TRBV13	once	.	TRBJ1-1	TGTGCCAGCAGCCGACAGATGAACACTGAAGCTTTCTTT	CASSRQMNTEAFF
TRBV11-2	.	.	TRBJ2-5	TGTGCCAGCAGCTTAGGTCAGGGAGGAAGGGGAGAGACCCAGTACTTC	CASSLGQGGRGETQYF
TRBV25-1	.	TRBD2	TRBJ2-5	TGTGCCAGCAGTGAATCGGGGGGGGGCCGAGAGACCCAGTACTTC	CASSESGGGRETQYF